Listed here is a single T cell receptor beta chain. The T cells that were sequenced for TCR beta were CD8+ and CD4+ cells from blood. Negative magnetic isolation gave CD8+ and CD4+ cells; FACS enriched CD8+ TEMRA. CDR3 length equals 16 residues. Germline lookup yields CDR1 SGDLS and CDR2 YYNGEE. V was pared by 5 bases and J by 5 bases, with 10 bases of the junction left unmatched. The source of the sample is a study of CD8 T cells in Susac syndrome. An input of roughly 0.5 to 1 ug of RNA was subjected to reverse transcription using random hexamers. An immunoSEQ multiplex PCR amplified TCR beta CDR3 over 54 Vbeta and 13 Jbeta. TCRdb re-called the immunoSEQ multiplex PCR reads with MiXCR, one entry per CDR3 protein. The sample holds about 200,000 distinct CDR3 sequences, more than 85% seen once.

The TCR originated in a human donor with multiple sclerosis. This chain connects TRBV9 to TRBJ2-2; 9 bases fit TRBD2. Sequencing used CD8+ T cells from PBMCs. The CDR3 loop reads CASSAHGTSLTGELFF. DNA for the CDR3: TGTGCCAGCAGTGCCCATGGGACTAGCCTTACCGGGGAGCTGTTTTTT. The whole variable domain, filled in from reference TRBV9 and TRBJ2-2, reads DSGVTQTPKHLITATGQRVTLRCSPRSGDLSVYWYQQSLDQGLQFLIQYYNGEERAKGNILERFSAQQFPDLHSELNLSSLELGDSALYFCASSAHGTSLTGELFFGEGSRLTVL.